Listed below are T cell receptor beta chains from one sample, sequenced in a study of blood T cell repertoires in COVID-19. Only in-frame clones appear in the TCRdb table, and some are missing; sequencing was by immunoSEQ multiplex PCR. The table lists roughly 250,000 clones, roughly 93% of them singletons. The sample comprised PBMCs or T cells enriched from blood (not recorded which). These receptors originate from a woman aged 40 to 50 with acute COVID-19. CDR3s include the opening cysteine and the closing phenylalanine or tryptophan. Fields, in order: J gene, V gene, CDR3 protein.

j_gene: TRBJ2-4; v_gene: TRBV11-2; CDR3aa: CASNDISGGVQYF
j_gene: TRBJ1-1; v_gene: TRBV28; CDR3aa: CASSSLTGAYTEAFF
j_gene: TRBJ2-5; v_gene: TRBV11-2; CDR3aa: CASSLAPPTSGQETQYF
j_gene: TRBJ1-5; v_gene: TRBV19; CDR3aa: CASSIAQVQVNQPQHF
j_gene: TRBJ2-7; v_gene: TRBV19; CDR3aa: CASSRDATGVYEQYF
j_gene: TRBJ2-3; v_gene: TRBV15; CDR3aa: CATDEGQGLVSDTQYF
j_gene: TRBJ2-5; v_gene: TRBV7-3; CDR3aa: CASSLAGTVETQYF
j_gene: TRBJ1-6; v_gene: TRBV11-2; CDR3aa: CASKLVGEVPNSPLHF
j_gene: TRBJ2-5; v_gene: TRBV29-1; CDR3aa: CSAYRAQETQYF
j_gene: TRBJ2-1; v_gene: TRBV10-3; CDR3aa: CAISETARDNEQFF
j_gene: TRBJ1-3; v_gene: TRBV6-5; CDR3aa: CASSYSGQGAGNTIYF
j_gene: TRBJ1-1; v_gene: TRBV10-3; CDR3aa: CAISEGARNTEAFF
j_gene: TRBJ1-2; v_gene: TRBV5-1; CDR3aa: CASSGGLDRRYGYTF
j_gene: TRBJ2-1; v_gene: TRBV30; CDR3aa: CAWSALGTSYNEQFF
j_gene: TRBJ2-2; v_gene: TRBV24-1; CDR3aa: CATSPGSFLSTGELFF
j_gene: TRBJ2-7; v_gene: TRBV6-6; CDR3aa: CASSPRELNYEQYF
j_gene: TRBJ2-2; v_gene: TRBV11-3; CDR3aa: CASSSRDVRVSKTGELFF
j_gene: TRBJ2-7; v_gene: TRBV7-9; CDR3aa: CASSAGGAGDEQYF
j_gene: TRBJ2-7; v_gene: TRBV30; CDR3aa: CAWNTVGRGQVHVF
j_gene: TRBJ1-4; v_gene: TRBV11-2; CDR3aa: CASSHTNSEKLFF
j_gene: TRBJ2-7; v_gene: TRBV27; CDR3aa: CASSPTLNRNEQYF
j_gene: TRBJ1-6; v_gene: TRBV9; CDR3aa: CASSKGGRGGSPLHF
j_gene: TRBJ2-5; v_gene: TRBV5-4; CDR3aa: CASSLAGGQSGQGAQYF
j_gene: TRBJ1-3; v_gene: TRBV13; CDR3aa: CASSSQGLSSGNTIYF
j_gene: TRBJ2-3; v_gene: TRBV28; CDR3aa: CASSLPGGLSTDTQYF
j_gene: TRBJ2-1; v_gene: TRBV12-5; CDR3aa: CASGAGGNEQFF
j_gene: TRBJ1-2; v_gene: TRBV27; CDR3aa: CASARQGPNYGYTF
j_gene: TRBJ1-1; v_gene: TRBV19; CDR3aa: CASSIFPGFGTEAFF
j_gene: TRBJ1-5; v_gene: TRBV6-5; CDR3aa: CAIPQGGSNQPQHF
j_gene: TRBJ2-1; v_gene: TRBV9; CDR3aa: CASSDRASSRSGEQFF
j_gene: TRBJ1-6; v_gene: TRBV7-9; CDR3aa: CASSPGGRNSPLHF
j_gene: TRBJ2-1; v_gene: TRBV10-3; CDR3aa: CAAGLGATDEQFF
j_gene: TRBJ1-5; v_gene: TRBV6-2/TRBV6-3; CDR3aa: CASSLGQYSNQPQHF
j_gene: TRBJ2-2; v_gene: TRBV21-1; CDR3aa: CASSKALAGGTDTGELFF
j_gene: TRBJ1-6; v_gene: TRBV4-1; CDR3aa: CASSQFRDRGLNSPLHF
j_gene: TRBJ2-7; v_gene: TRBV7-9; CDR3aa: CASSLTQGVNLYEQYF
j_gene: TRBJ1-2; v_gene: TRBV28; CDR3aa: CASSSRRILNYGYTF
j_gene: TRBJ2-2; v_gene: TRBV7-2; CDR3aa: CASSARAGVRTGELFF
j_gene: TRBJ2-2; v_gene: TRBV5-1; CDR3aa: CASSWVRGMSGELFF
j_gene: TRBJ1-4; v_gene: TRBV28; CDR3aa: CASSLGGRANEKLFF
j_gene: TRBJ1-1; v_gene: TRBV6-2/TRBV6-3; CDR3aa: CASSPGQTMNTEAFF
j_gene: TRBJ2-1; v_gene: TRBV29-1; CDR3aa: CSSVRTSDEQFF
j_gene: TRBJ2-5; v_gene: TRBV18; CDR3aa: CASSPGGALTQYF
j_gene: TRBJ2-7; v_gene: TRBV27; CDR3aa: CASRRASEQYF